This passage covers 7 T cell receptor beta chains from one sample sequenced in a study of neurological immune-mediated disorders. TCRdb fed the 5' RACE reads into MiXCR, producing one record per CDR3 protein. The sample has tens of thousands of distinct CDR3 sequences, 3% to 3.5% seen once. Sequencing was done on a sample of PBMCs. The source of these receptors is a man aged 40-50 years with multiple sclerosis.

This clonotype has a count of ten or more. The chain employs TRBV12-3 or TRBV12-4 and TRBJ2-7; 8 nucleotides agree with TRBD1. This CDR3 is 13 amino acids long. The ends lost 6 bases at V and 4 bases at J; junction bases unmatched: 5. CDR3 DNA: TGTGCCAGCAGGCGGGACAGGCCTTACGAGCAGTACTTC. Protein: CASRRDRPYEQYF.

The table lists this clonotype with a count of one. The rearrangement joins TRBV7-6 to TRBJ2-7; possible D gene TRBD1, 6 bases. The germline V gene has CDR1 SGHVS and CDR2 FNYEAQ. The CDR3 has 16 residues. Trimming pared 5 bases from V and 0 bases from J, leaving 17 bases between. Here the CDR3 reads CASSPMRQEDSYEQYF. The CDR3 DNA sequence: TGTGCCAGCAGCCCCATGAGACAGGAGGACTCCTACGAGCAGTACTTC.

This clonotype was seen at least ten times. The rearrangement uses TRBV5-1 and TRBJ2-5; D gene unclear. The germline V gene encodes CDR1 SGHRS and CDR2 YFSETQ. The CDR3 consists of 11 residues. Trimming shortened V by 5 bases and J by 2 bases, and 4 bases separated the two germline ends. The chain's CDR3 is CASREQETQYF. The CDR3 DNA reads TGCGCCAGCAGGGAGCAAGAGACCCAGTACTTC.

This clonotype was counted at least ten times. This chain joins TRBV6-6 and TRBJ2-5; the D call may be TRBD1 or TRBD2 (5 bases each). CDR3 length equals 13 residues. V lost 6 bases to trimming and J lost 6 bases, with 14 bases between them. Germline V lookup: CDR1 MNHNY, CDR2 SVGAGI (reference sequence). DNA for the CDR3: TGTGCCAGCAGGAAAGGGGACCAGCAGACCCAGTACTTC. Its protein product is CASRKGDQQTQYF.

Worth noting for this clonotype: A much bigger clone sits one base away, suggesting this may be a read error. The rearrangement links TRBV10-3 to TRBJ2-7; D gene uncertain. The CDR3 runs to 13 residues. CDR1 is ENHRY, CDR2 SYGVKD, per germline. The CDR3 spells CANSTNTAYEQYF. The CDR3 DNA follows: TGTGCCAACAGTACGAATACAGCTTACGAGCAGTACTTC.

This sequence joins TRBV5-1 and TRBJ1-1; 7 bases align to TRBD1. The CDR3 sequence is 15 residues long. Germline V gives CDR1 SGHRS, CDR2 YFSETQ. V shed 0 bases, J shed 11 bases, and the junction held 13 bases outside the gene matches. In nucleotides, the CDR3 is TGCGCCAGCAGCTTGGGAGGGGTCTACGACAGGGAGGCTTTCTTT. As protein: CASSLGGVYDREAFF.

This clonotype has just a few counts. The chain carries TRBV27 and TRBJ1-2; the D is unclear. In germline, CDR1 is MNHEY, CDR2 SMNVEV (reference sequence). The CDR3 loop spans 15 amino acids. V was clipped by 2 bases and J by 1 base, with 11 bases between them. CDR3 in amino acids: CASSLRGGSNYGYTF. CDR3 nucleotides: TGTGCCAGCAGTTTAAGAGGTGGGAGTAACTATGGCTACACCTTC.